The clone carrying this T cell receptor beta chain was observed a few times. Its antigen is still unknown. This entry is derived from a study of vaccination effects on CD4 cells after COVID-19. About the research overall: The second dose preceded post-vaccine samples by a median of 72 days.

The CDR3 covers 12 residues. Between the trimmed V and J ends, which lost 8 bases and 1 base, there was a span of 9 bases. Germline loops: CDR1 LNHNV, CDR2 YYDKDF (reference sequence). Antigen-specific CD4+ T cells were first expanded with viral peptide pools by the ViraFEST assay and only then sequenced. Once cultured for roughly ten days, the cells underwent separation to obtain CD4+ T cells. The cohort was immunized with two doses of either the BNT162b2 or mRNA-1273 vaccine. Each well held about 2.1 million PBMC cultured with approximately 9.7 ug/ml peptides and roughly 9 IU/ml IL-2. A half-medium replacement with IL-2 medium was carried out on days 3 and 7. The repertoire was sequenced with immunoSEQ multiplex PCR; TCRdb's copy has only in-frame clones and lacks some. Of about 24,000 clones listed, around 79% are singletons. Notes on the study in general: Marked clonal contraction was seen in infection- and vaccine-induced clones late after vaccination.

The source was CD4+ T cells from PBMCs cultured with SARS-CoV-2 spike peptides, collected after COVID-19 vaccination. The chain joins TRBV15 to TRBJ2-7; D gene ambiguous. The source of this sequence is a human donor who received a COVID-19 vaccine. The CDR3 nucleotides read TGTGCCACCTCGAAAGGGTCCTACGAGCAGTACTTC. Translating gives CATSKGSYEQYF.